This T cell receptor beta chain was sequenced in a study of blood T cell repertoires in COVID-19. Whole-study context: PBMCs, B-cell-depleted T cells, or T cells provided the cDNA or gDNA that made up the material.

The ends lost 5 bases at V and 3 bases at J; junction bases unmatched: 5. Looked up from germline, CDR1 is MNHEY and CDR2 is SVGAGI. There are 14 residues in the CDR3. Produced via immunoSEQ multiplex PCR; TCRdb's table is partial and in-frame only. The repertoire holds roughly 200,000 clones, with about 86% as singletons. Sample: peripheral blood. The TCR comes from a man in his sixties who had recovered from COVID-19. The rearrangement links TRBV6-5 to TRBJ2-5, with 8 bases fitting TRBD1. CDR3 sequence: CASSPDREKETQYF. CDR3 bases: TGTGCCAGCAGTCCGGACAGGGAGAAAGAGACCCAGTACTTC.